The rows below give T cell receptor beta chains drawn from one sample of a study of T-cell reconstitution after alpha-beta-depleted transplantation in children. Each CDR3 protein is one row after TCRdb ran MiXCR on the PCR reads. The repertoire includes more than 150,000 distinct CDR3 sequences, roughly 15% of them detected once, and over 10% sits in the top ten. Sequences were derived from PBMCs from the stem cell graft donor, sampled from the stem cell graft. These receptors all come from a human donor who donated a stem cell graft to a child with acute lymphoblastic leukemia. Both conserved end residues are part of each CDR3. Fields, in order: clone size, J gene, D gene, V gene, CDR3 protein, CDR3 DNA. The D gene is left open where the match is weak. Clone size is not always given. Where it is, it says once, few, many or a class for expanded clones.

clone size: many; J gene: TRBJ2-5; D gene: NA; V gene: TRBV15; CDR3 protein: CATSNPQETQYF; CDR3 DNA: TGTGCCACCAGCAATCCCCAAGAGACCCAGTACTTC
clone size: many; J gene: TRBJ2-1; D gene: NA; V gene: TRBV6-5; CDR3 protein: CASSHRDFYNEQFF; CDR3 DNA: TGTGCCAGCAGTCACCGGGACTTTTACAATGAGCAGTTCTTC
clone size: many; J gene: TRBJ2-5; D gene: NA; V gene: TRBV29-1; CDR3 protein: CSVAGRNVIETQYF; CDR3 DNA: TGCAGCGTTGCGGGAAGAAACGTTATTGAGACCCAGTACTTC
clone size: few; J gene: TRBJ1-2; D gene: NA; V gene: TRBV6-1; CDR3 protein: CASSEVAGTVDGYTF; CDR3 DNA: TGTGCCAGCAGTGAAGTCGCCGGAACGGTTGACGGCTACACCTTC
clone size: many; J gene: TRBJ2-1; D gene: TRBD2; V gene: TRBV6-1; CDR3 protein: CASSDRTSESYNEQFF; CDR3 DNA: TGTGCCAGCAGTGACCGGACTAGCGAGAGCTACAATGAGCAGTTCTTC
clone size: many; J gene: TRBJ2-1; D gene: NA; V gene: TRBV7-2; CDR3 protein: CASSLGGGTRNEQFF; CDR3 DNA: TGTGCCAGCAGCTTAGGAGGGGGGACTCGCAATGAGCAGTTCTTC
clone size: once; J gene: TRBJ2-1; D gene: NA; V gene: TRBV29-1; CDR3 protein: CSVEKGSYNEQFF; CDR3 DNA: TGCAGCGTTGAAAAGGGTTCCTACAATGAGCAGTTCTTC
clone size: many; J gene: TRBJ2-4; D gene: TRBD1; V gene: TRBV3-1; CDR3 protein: CASSPGNRGYIQYF; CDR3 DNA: TGTGCCAGCAGCCCCGGTAACAGGGGATACATTCAGTACTTC
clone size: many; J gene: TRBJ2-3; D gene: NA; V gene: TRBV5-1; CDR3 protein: CASSSDPADTQYF; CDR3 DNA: TGCGCCAGCAGCTCAGACCCAGCTGATACGCAGTATTTT
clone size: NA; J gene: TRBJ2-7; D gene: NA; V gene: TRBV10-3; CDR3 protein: CAIRGSSISYEQYF; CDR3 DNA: TGTGCCATCAGGGGGTCTAGCATCTCCTACGAGCAGTACTTC
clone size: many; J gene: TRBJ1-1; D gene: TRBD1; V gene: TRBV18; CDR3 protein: CASSEGAATEAFF; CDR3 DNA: TGTGCCAGCTCAGAGGGGGCAGCCACTGAAGCTTTCTTT
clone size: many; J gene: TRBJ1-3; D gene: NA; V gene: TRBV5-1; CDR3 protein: CATRKDGDSGNTIYF; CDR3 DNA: TGCGCCACCAGGAAGGACGGAGACTCTGGAAACACCATATATTTT
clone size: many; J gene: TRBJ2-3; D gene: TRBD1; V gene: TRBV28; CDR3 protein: CASTWGQGGRDTQYF; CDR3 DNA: TGTGCCAGCACCTGGGGACAGGGGGGAAGAGATACGCAGTATTTT
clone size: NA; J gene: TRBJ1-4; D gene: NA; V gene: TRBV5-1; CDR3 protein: CASSFTTSTNEKLFF; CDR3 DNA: TGCGCCAGCAGCTTTACCACATCAACTAATGAAAAACTGTTTTTT
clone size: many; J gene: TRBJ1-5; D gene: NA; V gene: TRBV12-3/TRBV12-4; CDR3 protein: CASRSTVSNQPQHF; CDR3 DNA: TGTGCCAGCAGATCGACAGTTAGCAATCAGCCCCAGCATTTT
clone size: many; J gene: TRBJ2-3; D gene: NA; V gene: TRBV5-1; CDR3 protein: CASSLGSFTDTQYF; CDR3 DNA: TGCGCCAGCAGCTTGGGGAGCTTCACAGATACGCAGTATTTT
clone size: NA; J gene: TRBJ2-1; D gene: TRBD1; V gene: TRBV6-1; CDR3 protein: CASSPDRGLPNEQFF; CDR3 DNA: TGTGCCAGCAGTCCCGACAGGGGCCTACCCAATGAGCAGTTCTTC
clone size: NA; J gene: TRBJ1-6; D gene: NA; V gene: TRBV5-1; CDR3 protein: CASSLVPNRQGGSPLHF; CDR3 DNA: TGCGCCAGCAGCTTGGTTCCGAATAGGCAGGGTGGATCACCCCTCCACTTT
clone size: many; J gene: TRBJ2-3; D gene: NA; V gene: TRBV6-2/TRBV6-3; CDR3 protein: CASIERSFSLQYF; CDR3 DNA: TGTGCCAGCATCGAACGCAGTTTTTCCCTACAGTATTTT
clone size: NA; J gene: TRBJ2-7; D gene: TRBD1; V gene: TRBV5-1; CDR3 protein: CASSLGTGGMREQYF; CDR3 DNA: TGCGCCAGCAGCTTGGGGACAGGGGGGATGAGGGAGCAGTACTTC
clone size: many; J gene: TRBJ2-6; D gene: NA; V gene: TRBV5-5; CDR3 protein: CASSFKGSYSGANVLTF; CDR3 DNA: TGTGCCAGCAGCTTTAAGGGGTCGTACTCTGGGGCCAACGTCCTGACTTTC
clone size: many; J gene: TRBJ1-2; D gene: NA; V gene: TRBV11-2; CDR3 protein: CASSLAGAYGYTF; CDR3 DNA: TGTGCCAGCAGCTTAGCAGGAGCCTATGGCTACACCTTC
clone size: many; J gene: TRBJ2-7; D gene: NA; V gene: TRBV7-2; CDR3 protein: CASSLSGGTSYEQYF; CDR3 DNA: TGTGCCAGCAGCTTATCCGGTGGAACTTCCTACGAGCAGTACTTC
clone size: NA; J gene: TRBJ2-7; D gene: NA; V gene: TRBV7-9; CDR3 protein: CASSFSQGSAYEQYF; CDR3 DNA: TGTGCCAGCAGCTTTTCCCAGGGGTCAGCCTACGAGCAGTACTTC
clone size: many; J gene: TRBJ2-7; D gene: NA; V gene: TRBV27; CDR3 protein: CASGNSGPGEQYF; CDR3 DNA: TGTGCCAGCGGTAATAGCGGCCCCGGGGAGCAGTACTTC
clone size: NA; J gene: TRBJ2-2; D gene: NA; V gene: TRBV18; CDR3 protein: CASSPPNGLNTGELFF; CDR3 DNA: TGTGCCAGCTCACCACCGAACGGACTAAACACCGGGGAGCTGTTTTTT
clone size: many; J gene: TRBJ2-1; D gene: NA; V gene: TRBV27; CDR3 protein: CASSLSMGAGYNEQFF; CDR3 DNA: TGTGCCAGCAGTTTATCTATGGGGGCGGGCTACAATGAGCAGTTCTTC
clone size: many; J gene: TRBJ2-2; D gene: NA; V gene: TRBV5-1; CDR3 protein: CASTGTNTGELFF; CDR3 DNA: TGCGCCAGCACAGGGACGAACACCGGGGAGCTGTTTTTT
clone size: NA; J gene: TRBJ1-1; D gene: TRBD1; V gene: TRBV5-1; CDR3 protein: CASSLMDRRNTEAFF; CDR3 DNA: TGCGCCAGCAGCTTGATGGACAGGAGGAACACTGAAGCTTTCTTT
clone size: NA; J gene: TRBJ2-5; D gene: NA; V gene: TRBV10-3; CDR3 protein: CAIRIAAQETQYF; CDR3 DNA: TGTGCCATCAGAATAGCGGCCCAAGAGACCCAGTACTTC
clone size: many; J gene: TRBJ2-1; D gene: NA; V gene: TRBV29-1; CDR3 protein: CSAPHGGDYNEQFF; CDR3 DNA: TGCAGCGCCCCGCATGGAGGGGATTACAATGAGCAGTTCTTC
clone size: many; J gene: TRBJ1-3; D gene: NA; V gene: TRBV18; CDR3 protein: CASSPMEGNTIYF; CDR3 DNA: TGTGCCAGCTCACCTATGGAGGGAAACACCATATATTTT
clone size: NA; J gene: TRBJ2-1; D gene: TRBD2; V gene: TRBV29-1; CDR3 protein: CSVPGTSGSSDQFF; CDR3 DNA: TGCAGCGTCCCGGGGACTAGCGGGAGTTCTGACCAGTTCTTC
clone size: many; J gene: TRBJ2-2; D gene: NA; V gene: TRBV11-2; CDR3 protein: CASSLEAGRIGGGELFF; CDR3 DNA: TGTGCCAGCAGCTTAGAGGCAGGGCGCATCGGTGGCGGGGAGCTGTTTTTT
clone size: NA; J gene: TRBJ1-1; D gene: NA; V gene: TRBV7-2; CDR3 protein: CASRPQGTVGNTEAFF; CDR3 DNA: TGTGCCAGCAGACCACAGGGTACAGTGGGGAACACTGAAGCTTTCTTT
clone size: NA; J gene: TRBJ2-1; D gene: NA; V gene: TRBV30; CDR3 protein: CAWTRPYNEQFF; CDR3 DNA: TGTGCCTGGACTCGACCGTACAATGAGCAGTTCTTC
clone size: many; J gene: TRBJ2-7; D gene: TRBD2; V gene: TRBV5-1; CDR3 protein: CATRGLAGLEQYF; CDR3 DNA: TGCGCCACCCGGGGACTAGCGGGACTGGAGCAGTACTTC
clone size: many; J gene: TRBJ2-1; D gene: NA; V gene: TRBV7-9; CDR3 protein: CASSLAGVHTSYNEQFF; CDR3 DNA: TGTGCCAGCAGCTTAGCAGGTGTACATACCTCCTACAATGAGCAGTTCTTC
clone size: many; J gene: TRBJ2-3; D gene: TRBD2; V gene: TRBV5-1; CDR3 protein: CASSPLILAERRGTDTQYF; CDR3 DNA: TGCGCCAGCAGCCCTCTTATTCTAGCGGAGCGTCGGGGCACAGATACGCAGTATTTT
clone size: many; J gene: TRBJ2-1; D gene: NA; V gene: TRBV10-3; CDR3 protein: CAISPQENEQFF; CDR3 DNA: TGTGCCATCAGCCCGCAGGAAAATGAGCAGTTCTTC
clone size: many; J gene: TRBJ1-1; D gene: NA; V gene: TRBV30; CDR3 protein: CAWNLAEGNTEAFF; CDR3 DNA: TGTGCCTGGAACCTAGCCGAGGGGAACACTGAAGCTTTCTTT